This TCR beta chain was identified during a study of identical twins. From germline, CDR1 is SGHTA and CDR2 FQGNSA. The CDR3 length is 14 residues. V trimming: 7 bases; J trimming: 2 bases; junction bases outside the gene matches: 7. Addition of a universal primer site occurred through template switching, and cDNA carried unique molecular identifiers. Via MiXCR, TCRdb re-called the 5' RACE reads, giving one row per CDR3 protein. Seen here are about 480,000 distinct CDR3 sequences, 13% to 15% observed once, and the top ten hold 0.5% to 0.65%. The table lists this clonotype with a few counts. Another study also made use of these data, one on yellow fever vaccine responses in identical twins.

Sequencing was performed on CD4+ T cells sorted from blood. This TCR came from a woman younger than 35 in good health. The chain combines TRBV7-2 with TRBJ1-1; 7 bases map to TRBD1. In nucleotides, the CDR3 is TGTGCCAGCACGCTGGGGGACAGAAACACTGAAGCTTTCTTT. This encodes CASTLGDRNTEAFF.